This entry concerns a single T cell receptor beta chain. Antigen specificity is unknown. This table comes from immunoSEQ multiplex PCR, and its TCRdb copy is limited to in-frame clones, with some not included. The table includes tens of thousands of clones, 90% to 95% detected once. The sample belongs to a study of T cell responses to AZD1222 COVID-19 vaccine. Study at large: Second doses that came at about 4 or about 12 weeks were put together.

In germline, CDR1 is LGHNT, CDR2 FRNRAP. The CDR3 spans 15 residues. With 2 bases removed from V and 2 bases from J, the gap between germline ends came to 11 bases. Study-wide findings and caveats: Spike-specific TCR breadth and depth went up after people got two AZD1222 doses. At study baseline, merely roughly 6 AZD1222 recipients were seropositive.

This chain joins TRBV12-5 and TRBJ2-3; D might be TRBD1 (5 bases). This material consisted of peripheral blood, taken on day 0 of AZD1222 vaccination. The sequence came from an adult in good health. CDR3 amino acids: CASGLWGQSTDTQYF. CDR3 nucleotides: TGTGCTAGTGGTTTGTGGGGCCAGTCCACAGATACGCAGTATTTT.